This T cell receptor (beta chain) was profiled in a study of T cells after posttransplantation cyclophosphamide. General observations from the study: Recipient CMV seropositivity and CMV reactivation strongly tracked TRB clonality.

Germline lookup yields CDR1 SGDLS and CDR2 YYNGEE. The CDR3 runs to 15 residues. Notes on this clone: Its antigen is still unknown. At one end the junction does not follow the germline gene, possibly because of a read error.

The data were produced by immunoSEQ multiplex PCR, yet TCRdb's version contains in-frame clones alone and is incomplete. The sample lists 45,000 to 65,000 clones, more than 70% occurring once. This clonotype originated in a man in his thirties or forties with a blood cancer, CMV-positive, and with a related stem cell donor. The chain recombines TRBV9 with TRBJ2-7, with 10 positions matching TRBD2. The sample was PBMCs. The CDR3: CAGSEGLADSYEQYF. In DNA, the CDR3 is TGTGCCGGCAGCGAAGGACTAGCGGATTCCTACGAGCAGTACTTC.